A selection of T cell receptor beta chains follows, all from one sample in a study of memory CD4+ T cells and cytomegalovirus serostatus. TCRdb's copy holds only in-frame clones and misses some; the assay was immunoSEQ multiplex PCR. The data show 50,000 to 65,000 clones, 80% to 85% seen once. Sequencing was performed on memory CD4+ T cells from blood. The receptors stem from an adult in good health and CMV-seropositive. Both conserved end residues are part of each CDR3. The D gene is left open where the match is weak. Size is stated for part of the rows, as once, few or many counts, or as a class when the clone is expanded.

clone size | D gene | J gene | V gene | CDR3 DNA | CDR3 protein
. | TRBD2 | TRBJ2-5 | TRBV7-2 | TGTGCCTCAAATGGGGGGAGGGCGGAGACCCAGTACTTC | CASNGGRAETQYF
few | . | TRBJ2-1 | TRBV5-1 | TGCGCCAGCAGCTTTTTAGCAAACTCGAATGAGCAGTTCTTC | CASSFLANSNEQFF
. | TRBD2 | TRBJ2-3 | TRBV11-2 | TGTGCCAGCAGCTTAGGACTAGCGGGAGGTCGTGATACGCAGTATTTT | CASSLGLAGGRDTQYF
. | TRBD1 | TRBJ1-2 | TRBV4-2 | TGTGCCAGCAGCCAAGATGCCAGGGGGGCGTATGGCTACACCTTC | CASSQDARGAYGYTF
. | . | TRBJ2-2 | TRBV10-3 | TGTGCCATCAGTGGTGGGTGGACCGGGGAGCTGTTTTTT | CAISGGWTGELFF
. | TRBD1 | TRBJ1-2 | TRBV15 | TGTGCCACCAGCAGAGCAATGGACAGGGGTGTCTATGGCTACACCTTC | CATSRAMDRGVYGYTF
. | TRBD1 | TRBJ1-2 | TRBV5-4 | TGTGCCAGCAGCTTGGAGACAGGGATGGGCTACACCTTC | CASSLETGMGYTF
. | . | TRBJ2-7 | TRBV14 | TGTGCCAGCAGCCAAGGACCCCGGATCCCAATATACGAGCAGTACTTC | CASSQGPRIPIYEQYF
. | . | TRBJ1-3 | TRBV6-1 | TGTGCCAGCACTCCCCGGGGGGGAAACACCATATATTTT | CASTPRGGNTIYF
. | TRBD2 | TRBJ2-3 | TRBV28 | TGTGCCAGCAGTTTTGGTGTGACTAGCGACATTAGCACAGATACGCAGTATTTT | CASSFGVTSDISTDTQYF
. | . | TRBJ2-7 | TRBV6-5 | TGTGCCAGCAGTAACAGCGCTTACGAGCAGTACTTC | CASSNSAYEQYF
. | . | TRBJ2-7 | TRBV6-1 | TGTGCCAGCCTCCGGACGGCAGCCGACTACGAGCAGTACTTC | CASLRTAADYEQYF
once | . | TRBJ2-3 | TRBV7-3 | TGTGCCAGCAGCCTCTCGGACCGGGGAAATACGCAGTATTTT | CASSLSDRGNTQYF
. | TRBD1 | TRBJ1-2 | TRBV5-1 | TGCGCCAGCAGCCCGACAGGGGTCACCTTGGGCTACACCTTC | CASSPTGVTLGYTF
. | . | TRBJ1-1 | TRBV11-2 | TGTGCCAGCAGCTTAATTATGCGGCGGAACACTGAAGCTTTCTTT | CASSLIMRRNTEAFF
few | TRBD1 | TRBJ2-7 | TRBV19 | TGTGCCAGTAGTACCGGACAGGGGGCTTACGAGCAGTACTTC | CASSTGQGAYEQYF
few | TRBD1 | TRBJ1-1 | TRBV5-1 | TGCGCCAGCAGCTTTCGGACAGGAAACACTGAAGCTTTCTTT | CASSFRTGNTEAFF
. | . | TRBJ2-1 | TRBV7-3 | TGTGCCAGCAGCTTAACGTCGGGCGAGCAGTTCTTC | CASSLTSGEQFF
. | . | TRBJ1-1 | TRBV4-2 | TGTGCCAGCAGCCAAGATCCGGGCGAGGGGAACACTGAAGCTTTCTTT | CASSQDPGEGNTEAFF
once | . | TRBJ2-1 | TRBV6-6 | TGTGCCAGCACCTTCATAAATGAGCAGTTCTTC | CASTFINEQFF
. | . | TRBJ2-1 | TRBV7-3 | TGTGCCAGCAGCGGCGAGGGGGGCCGATACAATGAGCAGTTCTTC | CASSGEGGRYNEQFF
. | TRBD1 | TRBJ1-2 | TRBV28 | TGTGCCAGCAGTTCACTACGCGTAAGACAGGGTTCCTATGGCTACACCTTC | CASSSLRVRQGSYGYTF
. | TRBD1 | TRBJ2-7 | TRBV5-8 | TGTGCCAGCAGCTTTACAGGGGGAGAATCCTACGAGCAGTACTTC | CASSFTGGESYEQYF
. | TRBD2 | TRBJ2-7 | TRBV27 | TGTGCCAGCAGTCTAGCGGGACGGGGGTACGAGCAGTACTTC | CASSLAGRGYEQYF
. | . | TRBJ2-1 | TRBV9 | TGTGCCAGCAGCCTTGGGACCATCAGCTCCTACAATGAGCAGTTCTTC | CASSLGTISSYNEQFF
. | . | TRBJ1-1 | TRBV6-5 | TGTGCCAGCAGCCTCTCAGGGTACGGTGAAGCTTTCTTT | CASSLSGYGEAFF
. | . | TRBJ1-3 | TRBV7-2 | TGTGCCAGCAGCTCCCGGGGCTCTTTCTCTGGAAACACCATATATTTT | CASSSRGSFSGNTIYF
. | . | TRBJ1-3 | TRBV9 | TGTGCCAGCAGCGTAGCGGATACAGCGAGAAACACCATATATTTT | CASSVADTARNTIYF
. | . | TRBJ2-3 | TRBV2 | TGTGCCAGCAGGGGCCCCGAATACACAGATACGCAGTATTTT | CASRGPEYTDTQYF
. | . | TRBJ2-7 | TRBV6-1 | TGTGCCAGCAGTGCAGTGGGAAGTTGGCAGTACTTC | CASSAVGSWQYF
. | TRBD2 | TRBJ2-3 | TRBV4-3 | TGCGCCAGCAGCCGAAGCTTGGGACTAGCGGATAGCACAGATACGCAGTATTTT | CASSRSLGLADSTDTQYF
. | . | TRBJ2-1 | TRBV30 | TGTGCCTGGAGTGCCCGCGATGAGCAGTTCTTC | CAWSARDEQFF
. | TRBD1 | TRBJ1-1 | TRBV7-2 | TGTGCCAGCAGCTCGCCAGGGGGCACCTTCAGGCTTGAGGCTTTCTTT | CASSSPGGTFRLEAFF
. | . | TRBJ1-1 | TRBV7-9 | TGTGCCAGCAGCTCCTGGCTTAAACCAATGAACACTGAAGCTTTCTTT | CASSSWLKPMNTEAFF
. | TRBD1 | TRBJ2-7 | TRBV5-4 | TGTGCCAGCAGCGCCACCGGGACAGGGACCTACGAGCAGTACTTC | CASSATGTGTYEQYF
. | TRBD2 | TRBJ2-3 | TRBV11-2 | TGTGCCAGCAGCCCCGGACTAGCGGGAAGGGCTGATACGCAGTATTTT | CASSPGLAGRADTQYF
. | . | TRBJ1-1 | TRBV12-5 | TGTGCTAGTTCCGGGATGAACACTGAAGCTTTCTTT | CASSGMNTEAFF
. | . | TRBJ1-1 | TRBV7-2 | TGTGCCAGCAGCCGGGGGTGGTCAGGGACTGAAGCTTTCTTT | CASSRGWSGTEAFF
. | TRBD2 | TRBJ2-1 | TRBV7-3 | TGTGCCAGCAGCCCCTCACTAGCGGGAGGGCCCCAGTTCTTC | CASSPSLAGGPQFF